The next 23 T cell receptor beta chains were all read from a single sample in a study of blood T cells in healthy people across ages. Primers used in a second PCR of roughly 7 to 11 cycles were a sample-barcoded 5' primer and a J-beta primer mix. TCRdb redid the calling of the 5' RACE reads with MiXCR, one entry per CDR3 protein. The sample consists of 1.5 million to 2 million distinct CDR3 sequences, about 39% of them appearing once. Sequencing was done on a sample of blood. The receptors were gathered from a human donor in good health.

CDR3 in DNA: TGTGCCAGCAGCTTAGCTGCTACGCCTGAAAAACTGTTTTTT. Translating it yields CASSLAATPEKLFF. The gene calls are TRBV11-2 and TRBJ1-4; D call uncertain. This CDR3 is 14 amino acids long. CDR1 is SGHAT and CDR2 is FQNNGV in the germline V gene. The germline V and J ends were trimmed by 1 base and 7 bases, with 10 bases remaining between them.

The chain employs TRBV7-6 and TRBJ2-1; 8 bases align to TRBD2. The V gene's germline CDR1 is SGHVS and CDR2 FNYEAQ. This CDR3 comprises 20 residues. The J segment lost 0 bases and the V segment lost 0 bases, leaving 13 bases of the junction unmatched. For the CDR3, the DNA is TGTGCCAGCAGCTTAGCCTCCGCGGGGGGCCGCCTCAGCTCCTACAATGAGCAGTTCTTC. Protein sequence: CASSLASAGGRLSSYNEQFF.

The V and J genes are TRBV12-3 or TRBV12-4 and TRBJ2-1; 7 nucleotides align to TRBD2. The CDR3 has 16 amino acids. The V and J ends lost 8 bases and 2 bases, in that order; junction bases with no gene match: 12. CDR3 bases: TGTGCCAGCCAAATGAAAGCGGGGCTGACCTACAATGAGCAGTTCTTC. This encodes CASQMKAGLTYNEQFF.

CDR3: CSVPKQGAGEKLFF. The DNA of the CDR3 is TGCAGTGTCCCTAAACAGGGGGCCGGTGAAAAACTGTTTTTT. V gene TRBV20-1 combines with J gene TRBJ1-4, with 9 bases that match TRBD1. Unmatched junction bases numbered 10, after V lost 7 bases and J lost 7 bases. CDR1 is DFQATT and CDR2 is SNEGSKA in the germline V gene (reference sequence). The CDR3 covers 14 residues.

Concerning this clonotype: The junction does not match germline at one end; this may be a read error. The V call is TRBV7-3, the J call TRBJ2-5, with a weak D call TRBD1 (7 bases). Germline V gives CDR1 SGHTA, CDR2 FQGTGA. The CDR3 is 14 amino acids. The CDR3 nucleotides are TGTGCCAACAGCCCAGGGGGGTTTCGAGAGACCCAGTACTTC. Protein product: CANSPGGFRETQYF.

The chain links TRBV15 to TRBJ2-5; D is possibly TRBD1 (6 bases). The better agreement between TRBJ2-7 and the DNA end casts doubt on the J call. The CDR3 covers 14 residues. Germline V CDR1 and CDR2: LNHNV, YYDKDF (reference sequence). CDR3 DNA sequence: TGTGCCACCAGCAGCAGGGGTTTTCCCTACGAGCAGTACTTC. Translating gives CATSSRGFPYEQYF.

The chain employs TRBV7-6 and TRBJ1-1; TRBD1 matches at 10 bases. Germline CDR1 and CDR2: SGHVS and FNYEAQ. Trimming at V came to 5 bases and at J to 10 bases, leaving 10 bases not matched to a gene. The CDR3 length is 14 residues. CDR3 DNA: TGTGCCAGCAGCCCAGCCGGGACAGGGGCAGCAGCTTTCTTT. Amino acids: CASSPAGTGAAAFF.

A few counts support this clonotype. The chain is built from TRBV4-1 and TRBJ2-4; D gene uncertain. The V end lost 0 bases, the J end lost 0 bases, and 15 bases lay between the germline ends. This CDR3 comprises 18 residues. Germline loops: CDR1 MGHRA, CDR2 YSYEKL. The CDR3 DNA follows: TGCGCCAGCAGCCAAGATTCCGTAACGCCGGGAGCCAAAAACATTCAGTACTTC. Its protein is CASSQDSVTPGAKNIQYF.

This clonotype was detected ten times or more. The chain couples TRBV7-2 to TRBJ1-2; D ambiguous. Germline values: CDR1 SGHTA, CDR2 FQGNSA. The CDR3 runs 10 residues. Trimming took 10 bases from V and 3 from J, leaving 6 bases between them. Here the CDR3 DNA reads TGTGCCATCCGGGACTATGGCTACACCTTC. Amino acids: CAIRDYGYTF.

This clonotype was found a few times. This chain connects TRBV6-2 or TRBV6-3 to TRBJ2-1, with 7 bases aligning to TRBD2. Germline trimming cut 8 bases from V and 8 bases from J; bases unmatched to any gene: 21. The CDR3 loop spans 17 amino acids. CDR1 MNHEY and CDR2 SVGEGT come from the germline V gene. CDR3 sequence reads: CASRLQGGLEGWDEQFF. As DNA, the CDR3 is TGTGCCAGCCGACTACAAGGAGGACTAGAGGGGTGGGATGAGCAGTTCTTC.

The chain couples TRBV7-2 to TRBJ2-7; 8 bases are shared with TRBD2. V dropped 1 base and J dropped 2; count of bases not matched to a gene: 13. Germline loops: CDR1 SGHTA, CDR2 FQGNSA. The CDR3 runs to 18 residues. The CDR3 loop is CASSLGVSGLGAPYEQYF. CDR3 DNA: TGTGCCAGCAGCTTAGGGGTTTCGGGACTAGGAGCGCCCTACGAGCAGTACTTC.

V gene TRBV9 combines with J gene TRBJ2-6; D ambiguous. The CDR3 sequence is 17 residues long. Germline CDR1 and CDR2: SGDLS and YYNGEE. V lost 1 base and J 0 bases, leaving 11 bases between the germline ends. CDR3 DNA: TGTGCCAGCAGCGTATATGACTCGGCCTCTGGGGCCAACGTCCTGACTTTC. This codes for CASSVYDSASGANVLTF.

The chain employs TRBV12-3 or TRBV12-4 and TRBJ1-6, with D uncertain. CDR3 length: 12 amino acids. The ends were cut back, 11 bases at V and 10 bases at J, with 15 bases in the middle. CDR3: CAAGMPLSPLHF. The CDR3 DNA sequence: TGTGCCGCCGGGATGCCCTTATCACCCCTCCACTTT.

A few counts support this clonotype. The CDR3 is CATSRPDKPNYGYTF. The CDR3 DNA sequence: TGTGCCACCAGCAGACCAGACAAGCCTAACTATGGCTACACCTTC. The chain links TRBV15 to TRBJ1-2; D is unresolved. The V and J ends lost 2 bases and 0 bases respectively, with 10 bases between them. Germline assignment: CDR1 LNHNV and CDR2 YYDKDF (reference sequence). The CDR3 covers 15 residues.

The chain has TRBV10-3 and TRBJ2-1; tentative D call: TRBD2 (6 bases). The CDR3 runs to 13 residues. The ends were cut back, 9 bases at V and 4 bases at J, with 13 bases in the middle. Germline V gene sequence: CDR1 ENHRY, CDR2 SYGVKD. This chain's CDR3 is CAMTSGGYNEQFF. In nucleotides, the CDR3 is TGTGCCATGACCTCCGGGGGTTACAATGAGCAGTTCTTC.

This clonotype was recorded a few times. This chain joins TRBV24-1 and TRBJ1-2; D unclear. CDR3 length equals 14 residues. Trimming left V 4 bases short and J 4 bases short, with 12 bases between. The germline gives CDR1 KGHDR, CDR2 SFDVKD. Here the CDR3 DNA reads TGTGCCACCAGTGACACAGTAGGGAGCTATGGCTACACCTTC. Translated: CATSDTVGSYGYTF.

The chain uses TRBV6-2 or TRBV6-3 and TRBJ2-3; D is perhaps TRBD1 (6 bases). V lost 0 bases and J 1 base, leaving 14 bases between the germline ends. The CDR3 consists of 17 residues. Germline CDR1 reads MNHEY; CDR2 reads SVGEGT. The CDR3 loop reads CASSYSSGGWGTDTQYF. As DNA, the CDR3 is TGTGCCAGCAGTTACTCGAGTGGGGGCTGGGGCACAGATACGCAGTATTTT.

The chain has TRBV28 and TRBJ2-7; D remains unclear. Trimming left V 3 bases short and J 2 bases short, with 11 bases between. The germline V gene encodes CDR1 MDHEN and CDR2 SYDVKM. The CDR3 spans 14 residues. CDR3 sequence reads: CASSLDQAPYEQYF. CDR3 DNA sequence: TGTGCCAGCAGTTTGGACCAGGCCCCCTACGAGCAGTACTTC.

This chain connects TRBV7-9 to TRBJ2-5; TRBD2 matches at 8 bases. The CDR3 totals 17 residues. The ends lost 2 bases at V and 5 bases at J; junction bases unmatched: 13. CDR1 and CDR2 (germline): SEHNR, FQNEAQ (reference sequence). The CDR3 coding sequence is TGTGCCAGCAGCTTATGGGGCAGCGGGAGCTCGGGGGAGACCCAGTACTTC. Encoded protein: CASSLWGSGSSGETQYF.

The CDR3 loop is CASSRKTTSGAITDTQYF. DNA of the CDR3: TGTGCCAGCAGCCGAAAGACCACATCGGGGGCGATCACAGATACGCAGTATTTT. The J gene is TRBJ2-3, the V gene TRBV7-2, with D perhaps given as TRBD1 or TRBD2 (6 bases each). Germline assignment: CDR1 SGHTA and CDR2 FQGNSA. The CDR3 covers 18 residues. Deletions cut 5 bases from V and 2 bases from J, with 23 bases between.

The chain links TRBV29-1 to TRBJ2-5; D possibly corresponds to TRBD2 (6 bases). Trimming removed 0 bases from V and 5 bases from J, with 10 bases in between. CDR3 length: 13 amino acids. In germline, CDR1 is SQVTM, CDR2 ANQGSEA. CDR3 coding DNA: TGCAGCGTTGAAGATACGGGAGCGGAGACCCAGTACTTC. Translated: CSVEDTGAETQYF.

As to this clonotype: Relative to the germline gene, one junction end is altered; a read error may explain this. The chain couples TRBV2 to TRBJ1-2, with D maybe TRBD1 (5 bases). CDR1 and CDR2 (germline): SNHLY, FYNNEI. The CDR3 is 14 residues long. CDR3 nucleotides: TGTGCCAGCAGGGAAGTAGAGGGGCCGAGTGGCTACACCTTC. Encoded protein: CASREVEGPSGYTF. The full variable domain, with the rest looked up from reference TRBV2 and TRBJ1-2, is EPEVTQTPSHQVTQMGQEVILRCVPISNHLYFYWYRQILGQKVEFLVSFYNNEISEKSEIFDDQFSVERPDGSNFTLKIRSTKLEDSAMYFCASREVEGPSGYTFGSGTRLTVV.

This chain connects TRBV29-1 to TRBJ1-1; D remains unclear. Germline-derived CDR1 and CDR2 are SQVTM and ANQGSEA. V was cut by 7 bases and J by 0 bases, with 12 bases left in between. The CDR3 runs 13 residues. CDR3 region: CSAVRLMNTEAFF. CDR3 sequence (DNA): TGCAGCGCCGTACGGCTTATGAACACTGAAGCTTTCTTT.